These 7 T cell receptor beta chains were all obtained from the same sample, sequenced in a study of OX40 agonist ivuxolimab in advanced cancers. The repertoire was sequenced with immunoSEQ multiplex PCR; TCRdb's copy has only in-frame clones and lacks some. The profile shows some 150,000 clones, approximately 90% of them singletons. The sample consisted of CD4+ or CD8+ T cells sorted from blood, taken in a trial of the OX40 agonist ivuxolimab. The receptors stem from an adult with an advanced solid tumor such as melanoma, head and neck, liver or kidney cancer.

CDR3 sequence: CASSPHVGTVNTGELFF. The CDR3 nucleotides are TGTGCCAGCAGCCCTCACGTCGGGACAGTTAACACCGGGGAGCTGTTTTTT. The V call is TRBV7-9, the J call TRBJ2-2, with 7 bases lining up with TRBD1. CDR1 and CDR2 (germline): SEHNR, FQNEAQ (reference sequence). Trimming at V came to 5 bases and at J to 2 bases, leaving 11 bases not matched to a gene. The length of the CDR3 is 17 residues.

Comment on this clone: A junction end diverges from the germline sequence, so it may reflect a read error. The gene calls are TRBV12-5 and TRBJ2-3; D is possibly TRBD2 (6 bases). The CDR3 length is 17 residues. The germline CDR1 and CDR2 sequences are LGHNT and FRNRAP. In nucleotides, the CDR3 is TGTGCTAGTGGTTTGCCAGCCGGGGAGGACGACCCGGGTACGCTCTACTTT. It specifies CASGLPAGEDDPGTLYF.

V is TRBV28 and J is TRBJ2-5; D gene uncertain. The germline gives CDR1 MDHEN, CDR2 SYDVKM. CDR3 length: 15 amino acids. Deletions cut 1 base from V and 0 bases from J, with 9 bases between. This CDR3 is CASSLLSSYQETQYF. The CDR3 DNA follows: TGTGCCAGCAGTTTATTGTCATCGTACCAAGAGACCCAGTACTTC.

This sequence joins TRBV18 and TRBJ2-1, with D perhaps being TRBD1 or TRBD2 (5 bases each). The V gene lost 3 bases and the J gene lost 0 bases, with 15 bases spanning the gap. The CDR3 runs to 17 residues. The germline V gene encodes CDR1 KGHSH and CDR2 LQKENI. Written as DNA, the CDR3 is TGTGCCAGCTCACCTAATGAGGGGACGGGCTCCTACAATGAGCAGTTCTTC. It yields the protein CASSPNEGTGSYNEQFF.

The CDR3 nucleotides are TGTGCCAGCAGCTCACCGGGACTAGCGGGAGCGTTAAAAAACATTCAGTACTTC. Translation: CASSSPGLAGALKNIQYF. The rearrangement uses TRBV7-2 and TRBJ2-4; 14 bases are a match to TRBD2. Unmatched junction bases numbered 9, after V lost 4 bases and J lost 4 bases. The length of the CDR3 is 18 residues. Germline CDR1 SGHTA, CDR2 FQGNSA.

The rearrangement uses TRBV7-9 and TRBJ2-5, with D possibly TRBD2 on 6 matching bases. V was trimmed by 11 bases and J by 1 base, leaving 11 bases between them. Germline V CDR1 and CDR2: SEHNR, FQNEAQ (reference sequence). The CDR3 totals 12 residues. CDR3 nucleotide sequence: TGTGCCCTTCGGAGGGCCCAAGAGACCCAGTACTTC. Translation: CALRRAQETQYF.

The V call is TRBV28, the J call TRBJ1-1; 7 positions agree with TRBD1. V was pared by 5 bases and J by 0 bases, with 12 bases of the junction left unmatched. This CDR3 has 17 amino acids. Per the germline V gene, CDR1 is MDHEN and CDR2 is SYDVKM. CDR3 sequence (DNA): TGTGCCAGCAGTCCTCCGACAGGGATTCCCATGAACACTGAAGCTTTCTTT. Translation gives CASSPPTGIPMNTEAFF.